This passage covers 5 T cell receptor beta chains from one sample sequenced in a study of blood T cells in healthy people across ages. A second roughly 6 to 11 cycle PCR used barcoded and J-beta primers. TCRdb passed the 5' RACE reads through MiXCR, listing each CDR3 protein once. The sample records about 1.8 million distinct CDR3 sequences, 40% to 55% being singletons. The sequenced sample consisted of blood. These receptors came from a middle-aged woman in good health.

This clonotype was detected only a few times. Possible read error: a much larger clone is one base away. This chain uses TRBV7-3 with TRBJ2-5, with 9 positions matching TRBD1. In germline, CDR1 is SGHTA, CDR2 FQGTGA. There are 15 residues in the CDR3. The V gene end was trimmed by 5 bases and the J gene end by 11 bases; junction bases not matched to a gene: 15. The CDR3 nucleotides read TGTGCCAGCAGCCCAACAGGGGGCGCGGGCAATGAGCAGTACTTC. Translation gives CASSPTGGAGNEQYF.

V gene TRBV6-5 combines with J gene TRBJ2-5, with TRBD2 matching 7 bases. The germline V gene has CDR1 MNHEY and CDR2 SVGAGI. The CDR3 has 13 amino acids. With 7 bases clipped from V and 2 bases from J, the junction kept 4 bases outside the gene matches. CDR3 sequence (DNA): TGTGCCAGCAAGCGGGGAGTACAAGAGACCCAGTACTTC. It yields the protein CASKRGVQETQYF.

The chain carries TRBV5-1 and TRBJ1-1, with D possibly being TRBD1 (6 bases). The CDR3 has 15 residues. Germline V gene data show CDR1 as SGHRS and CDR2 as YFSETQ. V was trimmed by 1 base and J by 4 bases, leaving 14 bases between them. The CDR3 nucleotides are TGCGCCAGCAGCTTGTTACAGGGTTCGGGCACTGAAGCTTTCTTT. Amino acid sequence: CASSLLQGSGTEAFF.

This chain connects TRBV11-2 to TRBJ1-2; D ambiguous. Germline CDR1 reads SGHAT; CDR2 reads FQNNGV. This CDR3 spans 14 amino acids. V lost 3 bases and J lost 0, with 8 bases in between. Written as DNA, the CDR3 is TGTGCCAGCAGCTTGCACGGAGCTAACTATGGCTACACCTTC. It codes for CASSLHGANYGYTF.

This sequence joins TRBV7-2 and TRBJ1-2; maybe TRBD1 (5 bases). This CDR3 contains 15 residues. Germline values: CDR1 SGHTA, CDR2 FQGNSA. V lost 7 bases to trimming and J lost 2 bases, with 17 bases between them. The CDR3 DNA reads TGTGCCAGCACCATTCGCACAGGACACAACTATGGCTACACCTTC. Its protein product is CASTIRTGHNYGYTF.